Below, 27 T cell receptor beta chains from the same sample are listed, as sequenced in a study of OX40 agonist ivuxolimab in advanced cancers. TCRdb's copy holds only in-frame clones and misses some; the assay was immunoSEQ multiplex PCR. The sample records about 54,000 clones, around 93% being singletons. Sample: CD4+ or CD8+ T cells sorted from blood, taken in a trial of the OX40 agonist ivuxolimab. The receptor source for this set is an adult with an advanced solid tumor such as melanoma, head and neck, liver or kidney cancer.

The sample holds a few counts of this clone. V usage is TRBV7-8 and J usage is TRBJ2-3; the D gene could be TRBD1 or TRBD2 (5 bases each). Germline values: CDR1 SGHVS, CDR2 FQNEAQ. The CDR3 is 15 residues long. V lost 6 bases to trimming and J lost 7 bases, with 20 bases between them. The chain's CDR3 is CASSSASRDANTQYF. CDR3 DNA: TGTGCCAGCAGTTCAGCCTCCAGGGACGCCAATACGCAGTATTTT.

This clone was recorded only once. J is TRBJ2-7 and V is TRBV27; TRBD1 matches at 7 bases. This CDR3 is 14 amino acids long. Germline CDR1 reads MNHEY; CDR2 reads SMNVEV (reference sequence). V shed 3 bases and J 2 bases; nucleotides not matched to a gene: 4. This CDR3 is CASSFGGQAYEQYF. The DNA for the CDR3 is TGTGCCAGCAGTTTCGGAGGACAGGCCTACGAGCAGTACTTC.

The chain has TRBV28 and TRBJ2-7; perhaps TRBD1 as D (5 bases). CDR1 is MDHEN, CDR2 SYDVKM, per germline. There are 14 residues in the CDR3. Trimming cost V 2 bases and J 4 bases, with 12 bases left between them. CDR3 sequence (DNA): TGTGCCAGCAGTTTACGGCAGGGCCCTTACGAGCAGTACTTC. Its protein product is CASSLRQGPYEQYF.

This clone was seen just once. J is TRBJ1-1 and V is TRBV4-1, with 9 bases aligning to TRBD1. With 3 bases clipped from V and 2 bases from J, the junction kept 4 bases outside the gene matches. CDR3 length: 15 residues. Germline loops: CDR1 MGHRA, CDR2 YSYEKL. The CDR3 protein is CASSQDRGANTEAFF. In DNA form, the CDR3 reads TGCGCCAGCAGCCAGGACAGGGGAGCCAACACTGAAGCTTTCTTT.

This clone was seen just once. This chain joins TRBV28 and TRBJ1-4; no clear D. The V gene's germline CDR1 is MDHEN and CDR2 SYDVKM. The CDR3 runs 14 residues. Trimming removed 8 bases at V and 1 base at J, with 11 bases between. CDR3 in DNA: TGTGCCAGCCTCCGTATTCAAACTAATGAAAAACTGTTTTTT. It codes for CASLRIQTNEKLFF.

The gene calls are TRBV9 and TRBJ2-2, with D possibly matching TRBD1 (6 bases). This CDR3 is built from 17 residues. The germline V and J ends were trimmed by 4 bases and 2 bases, with 18 bases remaining between them. In germline, CDR1 is SGDLS, CDR2 YYNGEE. CDR3 amino acids: CASSPDITGRNTGELFF. As DNA, the CDR3 is TGTGCCAGCAGCCCGGATATCACAGGGCGTAACACCGGGGAGCTGTTTTTT.

This chain uses TRBV15 with TRBJ2-5; weak D call: TRBD1 (5 bases). The ends were cut back, 0 bases at V and 2 bases at J, with 7 bases in the middle. Per germline, CDR1 LNHNV and CDR2 YYDKDF (reference sequence). The CDR3 spans 14 residues. The DNA for the CDR3 is TGTGCCACCAGCAGAGAAGCAGGGCAAGAGACCCAGTACTTC. This encodes CATSREAGQETQYF.

The V call is TRBV4-3, the J call TRBJ2-7, with 10 bases identical to TRBD2. Trimming removed 0 bases from V and 4 bases from J; junction bases left unmatched: 3. The CDR3 is 15 amino acids. In germline, CDR1 is LGHNA, CDR2 YSLEER. The CDR3 is CASSQEVAGGYEQYF. The CDR3 coding sequence is TGCGCCAGCAGCCAAGAAGTAGCGGGGGGATACGAGCAGTACTTC.

The chain links TRBV2 to TRBJ2-2; perhaps TRBD1 as D (6 bases). The CDR3 runs to 15 residues. The germline gives CDR1 SNHLY, CDR2 FYNNEI. The germline V and J ends were trimmed by 8 bases and 6 bases, with 19 bases remaining between them. CDR3 DNA: TGTGCCAGCCTCTGGACAGCAGAGGGATCCGGGGAGCTGTTTTTT. Amino acids: CASLWTAEGSGELFF.

This clone has just one count. The rearrangement links TRBV7-8 to TRBJ1-1; D is uncertain. This CDR3 is built from 14 residues. V lost 1 base to trimming and J lost 1 base, with 7 bases between them. Per germline, CDR1 SGHVS and CDR2 FQNEAQ. The CDR3 region is CASSLDPANTEAFF. The CDR3 bases are TGTGCCAGCAGCTTAGACCCCGCGAACACTGAAGCTTTCTTT.

This clone was detected only once. The V gene is TRBV7-2, the J gene TRBJ2-3, with 8 bases that match TRBD2. The CDR3 runs 16 residues. Germline V gene data show CDR1 as SGHTA and CDR2 as FQGNSA. V was clipped by 2 bases and J by 2 bases; unmatched bases: 6. This chain's CDR3 is CASSLWAGGYTDTQYF. CDR3 nucleotides: TGTGCCAGCAGCTTATGGGCGGGGGGATACACAGATACGCAGTATTTT.

V and J are TRBV11-2 and TRBJ1-1; no firm D call. The CDR3 is 13 amino acids. The germline gives CDR1 SGHAT, CDR2 FQNNGV. Trimming took 0 bases from V and 12 from J, leaving 14 bases between them. The CDR3, as DNA: TGTGCCAGCAGCTTAGATCTTACCTTAGAGACTTTCTTT. Amino acid sequence: CASSLDLTLETFF.

The V and J genes are TRBV11-1 and TRBJ2-1; D might be TRBD1 or TRBD2, each matching 6 bases. Germline V lookup: CDR1 SGHAT, CDR2 FQDESV (reference sequence). The CDR3 is 15 residues long. Trimming stripped 5 bases from V and 5 bases from J, with 16 bases between. The CDR3 protein is CASSHGGPGNNEQFF. CDR3 bases: TGTGCCAGCAGCCATGGGGGGCCAGGTAACAATGAGCAGTTCTTC.

This clone has only a few counts. The chain couples TRBV5-1 to TRBJ2-3; tentative D call: TRBD2 (7 bases). Per the germline V gene, CDR1 is SGHRS and CDR2 is YFSETQ. The V end lost 4 bases, the J end lost 2 bases, and 14 bases lay between the germline ends. This CDR3 region has 15 residues. The CDR3 bases are TGCGCCAGCAGCATGATAGGGGGGGACACAGATACGCAGTATTTT. Its protein is CASSMIGGDTDTQYF. Together with reference TRBV5-1 and TRBJ2-3, the CDR3 gives the full variable domain: KAGVTQTPRYLIKTRGQQVTLSCSPISGHRSVSWYQQTPGQGLQFLFEYFSETQRNKGNFPGRFSGRQFSNSRSEMNVSTLELGDSALYLCASSMIGGDTDTQYFGPGTRLTVL.

The J gene is TRBJ2-7, the V gene TRBV27, with 7 bases identical to TRBD2. With V trimmed by 4 bases and J by 0 bases, 6 bases remained unmatched. Germline CDR1 MNHEY, CDR2 SMNVEV (reference sequence). This CDR3 has 15 residues. In DNA, the CDR3 is TGTGCCAGCAGTTGGGCTAGCGGTAGCTCCTACGAGCAGTACTTC. Its protein product is CASSWASGSSYEQYF.

The rearrangement joins TRBV6-5 to TRBJ1-2; D perhaps matches TRBD1 (5 bases). Trimming left V 0 bases short and J 4 bases short, with 9 bases between. The CDR3 length is 14 residues. CDR1 and CDR2 from the germline V gene are MNHEY and SVGAGI. The CDR3 loop is CASSYSRTPYGYTF. For the CDR3, the DNA is TGTGCCAGCAGTTACTCTAGGACACCCTATGGCTACACCTTC.

The chain couples TRBV2 to TRBJ2-3; D call uncertain. V lost 5 bases to trimming and J lost 0 bases, with 12 bases between them. Per germline, CDR1 SNHLY and CDR2 FYNNEI. This CDR3 is built from 15 residues. As DNA, the CDR3 is TGTGCCAGCAGTACCCCGGTTGATAGCACAGATACGCAGTATTTT. It translates to CASSTPVDSTDTQYF. Looking up the rest from reference TRBV2 and TRBJ2-3 gives the full variable domain: EPEVTQTPSHQVTQMGQEVILRCVPISNHLYFYWYRQILGQKVEFLVSFYNNEISEKSEIFDDQFSVERPDGSNFTLKIRSTKLEDSAMYFCASSTPVDSTDTQYFGPGTRLTVL.

V is TRBV5-6 and J is TRBJ1-1; D remains ambiguous. Trimming removed 2 bases from V and 7 bases from J, with 9 bases in between. The germline V gene has CDR1 SGHDT and CDR2 YYEEEE. The CDR3 spans 12 residues. CDR3 amino acids: CASSFPPNEAFF. In DNA form, the CDR3 reads TGTGCCAGCAGCTTCCCGCCTAATGAAGCTTTCTTT.

This chain uses TRBV28 with TRBJ2-7; D gene uncertain. Per the germline V gene, CDR1 is MDHEN and CDR2 is SYDVKM. The V gene lost 6 bases and the J gene lost 4 bases, with 16 bases spanning the gap. This CDR3 has 14 amino acids. The CDR3 loop is CASSPLGIFYEQYF. The DNA for the CDR3 is TGTGCCAGCAGCCCCCTGGGGATCTTTTACGAGCAGTACTTC.

The V call is TRBV19, the J call TRBJ2-1; unclear D gene. The CDR3 extends over 13 amino acids. The V gene lost 3 bases and the J gene lost 6 bases, with 9 bases spanning the gap. Germline V gene data show CDR1 as LNHDA and CDR2 as SQIVND (reference sequence). DNA for the CDR3: TGTGCCAGTAGTATTTGGGGTCGCAATGAGCAGTTCTTC. This encodes CASSIWGRNEQFF.

Remarks on this clone: Germline is not matched at one junction end, which may reflect a read error. The chain combines TRBV7-7 with TRBJ2-3, with 8 bases lining up with TRBD2. The CDR3 consists of 15 residues. Germline values: CDR1 SSHAT, CDR2 FNYEAQ (reference sequence). Written as DNA, the CDR3 is TGTGCTAGCAGCCTTAGCGGGGATTTCACAGATACGCAGTATTTT. This codes for CASSLSGDFTDTQYF.

This clone was seen once. This chain joins TRBV7-6 and TRBJ2-2, with 9 bases lining up with TRBD1. CDR1 is SGHVS and CDR2 is FNYEAQ in the germline V gene. J was trimmed by 7 bases and V by 7 bases; bases with no gene match: 10. CDR3 length: 15 amino acids. The CDR3 reads CASTPYRGLGGELFF. In DNA form, the CDR3 reads TGTGCCAGCACCCCGTACAGGGGGCTTGGCGGGGAGCTGTTTTTT.

This clone was recorded only once. J is TRBJ2-3 and V is TRBV5-1, with 8 bases lining up with TRBD1. The junction had 8 bases not matched to a gene; V was cut back by 6 bases and J by 2 bases. This CDR3 has 15 residues. Looked up from germline, CDR1 is SGHRS and CDR2 is YFSETQ. The CDR3 protein is CASTEDRGLTDTQYF. The CDR3 DNA follows: TGCGCCAGCACCGAAGACAGGGGACTCACAGATACGCAGTATTTT.

The chain carries TRBV2 and TRBJ1-1; D is possibly TRBD1 (6 bases). Germline V gives CDR1 SNHLY, CDR2 FYNNEI. V lost 6 bases to trimming and J lost 5 bases, with 16 bases between them. The CDR3 loop spans 14 amino acids. The CDR3 region has the DNA TGTGCCAGCAGCTTTCCAGGGGCTAGGACTGAAGCTTTCTTT. This encodes CASSFPGARTEAFF.

The chain recombines TRBV4-1 with TRBJ1-4; no clear D gene. The V and J ends lost 4 bases and 4 bases respectively, with 13 bases between them. CDR1 is MGHRA and CDR2 is YSYEKL in the germline V gene. The CDR3 has 15 residues. The CDR3 DNA follows: TGCGCCAGCAGCCCCCCCCGACAAGTTAATGAAAAACTGTTTTTT. The encoded protein is CASSPPRQVNEKLFF.

The chain joins TRBV2 to TRBJ2-3, with 8 positions matching TRBD2. This CDR3 is built from 17 residues. The J segment lost 0 bases and the V segment lost 3 bases, leaving 8 bases of the junction unmatched. Per the germline V gene, CDR1 is SNHLY and CDR2 is FYNNEI. CDR3 loop: CASSDLAGASSTDTQYF. The CDR3 coding sequence is TGTGCCAGCAGTGACCTAGCGGGTGCTTCTAGCACAGATACGCAGTATTTT.

The chain employs TRBV30 and TRBJ1-1, with D possibly being TRBD1 (6 bases). This CDR3 region has 13 residues. V was cut by 0 bases and J by 4 bases, with 9 bases left in between. Germline lookup yields CDR1 GTSNPN and CDR2 SVGIG (reference sequence). The CDR3 region is CAWSVGTTTEAFF. For the CDR3, the DNA is TGTGCCTGGAGTGTCGGGACAACCACTGAAGCTTTCTTT.